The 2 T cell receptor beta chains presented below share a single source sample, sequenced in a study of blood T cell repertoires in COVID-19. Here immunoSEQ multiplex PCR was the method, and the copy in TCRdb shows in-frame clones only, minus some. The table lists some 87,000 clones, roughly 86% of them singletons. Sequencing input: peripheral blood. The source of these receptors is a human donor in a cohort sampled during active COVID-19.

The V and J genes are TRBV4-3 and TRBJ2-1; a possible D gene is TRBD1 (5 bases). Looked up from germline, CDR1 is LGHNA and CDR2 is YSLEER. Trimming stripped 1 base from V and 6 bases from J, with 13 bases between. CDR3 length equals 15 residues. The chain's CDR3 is CASSQGRVSGNEQFF. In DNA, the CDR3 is TGCGCCAGCAGCCAAGGCAGGGTTTCGGGCAATGAGCAGTTCTTC.

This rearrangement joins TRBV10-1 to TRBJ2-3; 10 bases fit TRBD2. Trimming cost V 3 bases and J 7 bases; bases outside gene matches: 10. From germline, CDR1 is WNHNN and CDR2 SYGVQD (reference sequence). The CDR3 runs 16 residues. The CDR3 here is CASSERIAGGSYTQYF. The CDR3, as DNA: TGCGCCAGCAGTGAAAGGATAGCGGGGGGCTCATATACGCAGTATTTT.